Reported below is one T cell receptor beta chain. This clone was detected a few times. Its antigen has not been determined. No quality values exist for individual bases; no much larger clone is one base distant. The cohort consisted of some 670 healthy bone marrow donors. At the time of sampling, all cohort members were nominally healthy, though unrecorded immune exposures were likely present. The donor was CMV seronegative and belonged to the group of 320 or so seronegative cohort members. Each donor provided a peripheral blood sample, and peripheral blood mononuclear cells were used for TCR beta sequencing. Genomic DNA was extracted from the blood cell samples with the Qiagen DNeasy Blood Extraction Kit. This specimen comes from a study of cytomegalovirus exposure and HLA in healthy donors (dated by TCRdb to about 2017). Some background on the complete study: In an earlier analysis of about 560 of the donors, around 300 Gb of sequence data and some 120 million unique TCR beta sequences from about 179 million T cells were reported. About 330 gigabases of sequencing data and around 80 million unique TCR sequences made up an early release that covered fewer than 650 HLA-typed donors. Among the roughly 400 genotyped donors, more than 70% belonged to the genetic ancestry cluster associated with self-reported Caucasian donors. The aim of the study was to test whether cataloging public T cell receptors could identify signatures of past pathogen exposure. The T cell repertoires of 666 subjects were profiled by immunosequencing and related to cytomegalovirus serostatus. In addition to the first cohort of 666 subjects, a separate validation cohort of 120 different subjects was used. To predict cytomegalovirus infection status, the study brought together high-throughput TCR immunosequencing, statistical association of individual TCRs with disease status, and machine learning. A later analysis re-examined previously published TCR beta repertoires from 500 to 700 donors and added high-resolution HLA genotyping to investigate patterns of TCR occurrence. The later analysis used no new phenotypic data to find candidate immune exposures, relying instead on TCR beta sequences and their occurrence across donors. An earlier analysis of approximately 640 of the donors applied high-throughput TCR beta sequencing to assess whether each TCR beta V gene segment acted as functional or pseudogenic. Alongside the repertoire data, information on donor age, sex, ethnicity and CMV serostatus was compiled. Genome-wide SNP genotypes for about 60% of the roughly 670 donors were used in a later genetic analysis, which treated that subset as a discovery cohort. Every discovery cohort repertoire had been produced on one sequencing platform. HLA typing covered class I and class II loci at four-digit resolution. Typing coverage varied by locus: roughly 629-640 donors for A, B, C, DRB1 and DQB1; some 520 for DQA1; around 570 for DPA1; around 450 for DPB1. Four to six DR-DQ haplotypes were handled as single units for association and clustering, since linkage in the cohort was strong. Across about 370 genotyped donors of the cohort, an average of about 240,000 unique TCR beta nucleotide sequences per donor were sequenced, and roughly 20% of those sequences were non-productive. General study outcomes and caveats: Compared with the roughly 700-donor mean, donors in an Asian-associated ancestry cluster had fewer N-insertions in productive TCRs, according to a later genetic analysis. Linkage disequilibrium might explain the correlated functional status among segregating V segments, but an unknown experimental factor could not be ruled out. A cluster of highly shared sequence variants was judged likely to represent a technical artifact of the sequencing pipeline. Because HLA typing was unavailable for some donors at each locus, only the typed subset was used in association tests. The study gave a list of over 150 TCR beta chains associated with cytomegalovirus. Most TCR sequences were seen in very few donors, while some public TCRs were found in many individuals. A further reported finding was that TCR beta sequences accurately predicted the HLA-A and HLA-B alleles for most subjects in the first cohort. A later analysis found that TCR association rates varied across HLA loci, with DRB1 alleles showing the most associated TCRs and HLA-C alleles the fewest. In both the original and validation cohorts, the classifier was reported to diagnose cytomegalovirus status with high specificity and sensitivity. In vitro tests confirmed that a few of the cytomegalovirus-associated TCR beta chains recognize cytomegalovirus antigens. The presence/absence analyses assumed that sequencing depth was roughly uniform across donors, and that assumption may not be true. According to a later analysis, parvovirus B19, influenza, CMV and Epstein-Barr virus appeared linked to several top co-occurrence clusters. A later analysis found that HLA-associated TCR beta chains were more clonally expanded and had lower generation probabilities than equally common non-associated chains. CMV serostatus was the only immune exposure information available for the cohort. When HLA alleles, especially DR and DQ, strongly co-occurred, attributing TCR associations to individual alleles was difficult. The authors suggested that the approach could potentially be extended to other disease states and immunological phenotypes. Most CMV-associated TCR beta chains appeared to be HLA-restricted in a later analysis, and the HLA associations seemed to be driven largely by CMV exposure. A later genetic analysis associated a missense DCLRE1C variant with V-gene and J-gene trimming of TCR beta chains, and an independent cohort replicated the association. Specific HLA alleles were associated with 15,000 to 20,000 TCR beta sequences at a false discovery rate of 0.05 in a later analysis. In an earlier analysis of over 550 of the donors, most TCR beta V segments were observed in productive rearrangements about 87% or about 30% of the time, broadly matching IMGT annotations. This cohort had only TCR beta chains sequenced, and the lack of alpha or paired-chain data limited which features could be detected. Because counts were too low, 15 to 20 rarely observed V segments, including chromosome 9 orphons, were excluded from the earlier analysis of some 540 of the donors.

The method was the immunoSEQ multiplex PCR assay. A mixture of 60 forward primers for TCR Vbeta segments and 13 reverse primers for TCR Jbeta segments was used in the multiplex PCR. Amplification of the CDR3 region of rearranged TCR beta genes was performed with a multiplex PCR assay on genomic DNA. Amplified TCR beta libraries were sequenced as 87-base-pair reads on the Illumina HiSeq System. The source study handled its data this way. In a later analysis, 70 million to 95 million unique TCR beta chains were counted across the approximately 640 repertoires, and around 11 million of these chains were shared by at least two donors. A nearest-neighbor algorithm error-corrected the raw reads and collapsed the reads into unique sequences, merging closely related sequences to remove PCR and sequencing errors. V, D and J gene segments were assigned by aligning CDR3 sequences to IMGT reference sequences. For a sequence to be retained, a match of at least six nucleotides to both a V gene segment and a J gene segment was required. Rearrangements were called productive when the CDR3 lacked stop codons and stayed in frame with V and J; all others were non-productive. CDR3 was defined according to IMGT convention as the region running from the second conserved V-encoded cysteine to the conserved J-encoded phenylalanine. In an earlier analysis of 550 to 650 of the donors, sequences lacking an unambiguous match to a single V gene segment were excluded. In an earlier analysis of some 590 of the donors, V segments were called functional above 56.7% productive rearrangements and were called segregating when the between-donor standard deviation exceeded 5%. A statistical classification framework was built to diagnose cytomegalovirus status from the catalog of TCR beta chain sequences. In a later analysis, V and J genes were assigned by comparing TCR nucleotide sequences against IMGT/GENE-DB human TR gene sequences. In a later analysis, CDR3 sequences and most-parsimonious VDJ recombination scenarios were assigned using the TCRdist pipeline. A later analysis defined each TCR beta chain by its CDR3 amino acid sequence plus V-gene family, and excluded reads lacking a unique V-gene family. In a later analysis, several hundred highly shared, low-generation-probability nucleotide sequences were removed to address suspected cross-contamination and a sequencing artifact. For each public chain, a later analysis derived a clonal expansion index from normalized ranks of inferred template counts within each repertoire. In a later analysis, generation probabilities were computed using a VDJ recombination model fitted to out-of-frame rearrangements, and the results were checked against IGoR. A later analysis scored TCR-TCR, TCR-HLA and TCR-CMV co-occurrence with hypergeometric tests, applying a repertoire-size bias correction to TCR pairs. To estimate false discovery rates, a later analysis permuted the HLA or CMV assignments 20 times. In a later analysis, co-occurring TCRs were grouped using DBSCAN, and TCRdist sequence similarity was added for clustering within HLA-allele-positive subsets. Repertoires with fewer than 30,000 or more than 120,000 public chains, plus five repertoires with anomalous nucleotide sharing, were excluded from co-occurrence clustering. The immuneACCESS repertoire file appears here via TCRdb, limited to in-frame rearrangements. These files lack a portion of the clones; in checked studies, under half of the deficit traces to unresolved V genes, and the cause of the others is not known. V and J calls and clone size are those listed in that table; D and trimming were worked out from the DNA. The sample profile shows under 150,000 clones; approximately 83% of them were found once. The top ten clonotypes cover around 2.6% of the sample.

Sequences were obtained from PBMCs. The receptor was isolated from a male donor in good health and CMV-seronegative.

The CDR3 is CASSAGQAYEQYF. The DNA reads as follows: TGTGCCAGCAGCGCGGGACAGGCCTACGAGCAGTACTTC. The chain was built from TRBV5-4 and TRBJ2-7; 8 bases in the junction line up with TRBD1. Trimming removed 4 bases from V and 2 bases from J; the gene matches leave 2 bases unexplained. The CDR3 starts with the cysteine, ends with the phenylalanine, and has 13 residues. Solely the CDR3 DNA is kept, with 39 bases framed from the first base. CDR1 and CDR2 were assigned from the germline V gene (reference sequence) as SGHNT and YYREEE. Beyond the CDR3, the reference TRBV5-4 and TRBJ2-7 genes provide the residues; the full variable domain reads: ETGVTQSPTHLIKTRGQQVTLRCSSQSGHNTVSWYQQALGQGPQFIFQYYREEENGRGNFPPRFSGLQFPNYSSELNVNALELDDSALYLCASSAGQAYEQYFGPGTRLTVT.